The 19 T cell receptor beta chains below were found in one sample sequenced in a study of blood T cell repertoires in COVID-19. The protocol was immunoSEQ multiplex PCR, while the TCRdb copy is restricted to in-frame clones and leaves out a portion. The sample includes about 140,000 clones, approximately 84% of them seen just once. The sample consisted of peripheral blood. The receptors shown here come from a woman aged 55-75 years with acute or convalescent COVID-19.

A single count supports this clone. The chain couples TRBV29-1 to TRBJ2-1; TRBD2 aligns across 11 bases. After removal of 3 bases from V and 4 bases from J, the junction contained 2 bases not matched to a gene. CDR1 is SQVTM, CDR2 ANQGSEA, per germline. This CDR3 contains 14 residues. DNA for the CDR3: TGCAGCGTTGAGGGGACTAGCGGATACAATGAGCAGTTCTTC. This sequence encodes CSVEGTSGYNEQFF.

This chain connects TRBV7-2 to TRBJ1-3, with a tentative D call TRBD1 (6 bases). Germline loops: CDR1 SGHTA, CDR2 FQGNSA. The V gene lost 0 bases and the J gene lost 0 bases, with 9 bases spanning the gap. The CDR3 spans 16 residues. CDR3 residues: CASSLATGNSGNTIYF. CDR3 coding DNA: TGTGCCAGCAGCTTAGCAACAGGGAACTCTGGAAACACCATATATTTT.

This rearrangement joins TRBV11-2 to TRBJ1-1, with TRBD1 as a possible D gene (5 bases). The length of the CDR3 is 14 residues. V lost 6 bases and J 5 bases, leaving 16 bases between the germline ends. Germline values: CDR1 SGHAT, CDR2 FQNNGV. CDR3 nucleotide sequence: TGTGCCAGCAGGTCGGGGGGTGGAGGTACTGAAGCTTTCTTT. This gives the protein CASRSGGGGTEAFF.

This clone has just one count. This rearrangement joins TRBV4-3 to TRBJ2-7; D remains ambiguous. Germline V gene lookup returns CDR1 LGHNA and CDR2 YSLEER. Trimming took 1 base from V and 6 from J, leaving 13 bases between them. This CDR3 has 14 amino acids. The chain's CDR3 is CASSQGGSFAEQYF. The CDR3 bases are TGCGCCAGCAGCCAAGGAGGTAGCTTCGCCGAGCAGTACTTC.

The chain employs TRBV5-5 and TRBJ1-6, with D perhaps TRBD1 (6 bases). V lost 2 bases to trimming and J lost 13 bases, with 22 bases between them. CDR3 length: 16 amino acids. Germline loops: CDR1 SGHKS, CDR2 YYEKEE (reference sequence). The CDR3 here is CASSFSVAGAGSPLHF. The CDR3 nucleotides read TGTGCCAGCAGCTTTTCGGTGGCGGGGGCAGGATCGCCCCTCCACTTT. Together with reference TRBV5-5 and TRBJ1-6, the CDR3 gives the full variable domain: DAGVTQSPTHLIKTRGQQVTLRCSPISGHKSVSWYQQVLGQGPQFIFQYYEKEERGRGNFPDRFSARQFPNYSSELNVNALLLGDSALYLCASSFSVAGAGSPLHFGNGTRLTVT.

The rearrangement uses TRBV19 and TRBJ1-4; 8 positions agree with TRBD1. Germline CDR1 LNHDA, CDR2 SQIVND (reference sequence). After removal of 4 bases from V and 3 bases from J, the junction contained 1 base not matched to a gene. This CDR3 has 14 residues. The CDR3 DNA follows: TGTGCCAGTAGTACCAGGGGGCCTAATGAAAAACTGTTTTTT. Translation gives CASSTRGPNEKLFF.

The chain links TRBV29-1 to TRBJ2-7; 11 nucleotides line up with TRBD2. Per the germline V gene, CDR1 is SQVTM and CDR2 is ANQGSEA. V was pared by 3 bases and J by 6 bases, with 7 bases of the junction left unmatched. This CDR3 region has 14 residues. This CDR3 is CSVDLAGGGREQYF. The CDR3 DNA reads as TGCAGCGTTGACCTAGCGGGAGGCGGTCGCGAGCAGTACTTC.

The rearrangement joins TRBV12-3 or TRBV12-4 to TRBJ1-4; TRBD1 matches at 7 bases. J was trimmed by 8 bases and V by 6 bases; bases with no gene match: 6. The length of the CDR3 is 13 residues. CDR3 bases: TGTGCCAGCAGAACCGGGACAGAAGAAAAACTGTTTTTT. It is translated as CASRTGTEEKLFF.

This CDR3 is CASSLSSGLKTGELFF. CDR3 nucleotide sequence: TGTGCCAGCAGCTTATCATCAGGGTTGAAGACCGGGGAGCTGTTTTTT. The V call is TRBV7-3, the J call TRBJ2-2; TRBD1 might be the D (5 bases). The CDR3 has 16 amino acids. Trimming took 2 bases from V and 5 from J, leaving 15 bases between them. CDR1 and CDR2 from the germline V gene are SGHTA and FQGTGA. Full variable domain (rest looked up from reference TRBV7-3 and TRBJ2-2): GAGVSQTPSNKVTEKGKYVELRCDPISGHTALYWYRQSLGQGPEFLIYFQGTGAADDSGLPNDRFFAVRPEGSVSTLKIQRTERGDSAVYLCASSLSSGLKTGELFFGEGSRLTVL.

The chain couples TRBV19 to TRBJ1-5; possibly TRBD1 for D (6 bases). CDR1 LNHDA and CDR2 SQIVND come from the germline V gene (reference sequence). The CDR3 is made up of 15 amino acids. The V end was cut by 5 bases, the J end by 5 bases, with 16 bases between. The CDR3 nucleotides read TGTGCCAGTAGTGGAAGGGACACCGGTTATCAGCCCCAGCATTTT. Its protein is CASSGRDTGYQPQHF.

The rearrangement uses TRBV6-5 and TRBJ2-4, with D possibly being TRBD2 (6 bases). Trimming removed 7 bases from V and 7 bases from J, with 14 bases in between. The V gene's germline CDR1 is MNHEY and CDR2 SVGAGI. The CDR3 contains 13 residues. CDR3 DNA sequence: TGTGCCAGCATGGGGGGACCCGGTAACATTCAGTACTTC. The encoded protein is CASMGGPGNIQYF.

This CDR3 is CASSSGQRLYNSPLHF. CDR3 nucleotides: TGTGCCAGCAGTTCCGGACAGCGCCTCTATAATTCACCCCTCCACTTT. The rearrangement links TRBV11-2 to TRBJ1-6, with D possibly TRBD1 on 6 matching bases. V shed 6 bases and J shed 3 bases, with 15 bases lying between them. CDR1 is SGHAT, CDR2 FQNNGV, per germline. CDR3 length: 16 residues. Full variable domain (remainder filled in from reference TRBV11-2 and TRBJ1-6): EAGVAQSPRYKIIEKRQSVAFWCNPISGHATLYWYQQILGQGPKLLIQFQNNGVVDDSQLPKDRFSAERLKGVDSTLKIQPAKLEDSAVYLCASSSGQRLYNSPLHFGNGTRLTVT.

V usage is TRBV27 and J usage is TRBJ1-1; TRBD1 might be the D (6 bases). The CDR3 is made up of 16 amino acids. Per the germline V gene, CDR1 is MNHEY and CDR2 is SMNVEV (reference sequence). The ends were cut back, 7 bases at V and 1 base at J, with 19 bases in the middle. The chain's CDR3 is CASTLSGGAGNTEAFF. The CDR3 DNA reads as TGTGCCAGCACACTCTCTGGGGGGGCAGGGAACACTGAAGCTTTCTTT.

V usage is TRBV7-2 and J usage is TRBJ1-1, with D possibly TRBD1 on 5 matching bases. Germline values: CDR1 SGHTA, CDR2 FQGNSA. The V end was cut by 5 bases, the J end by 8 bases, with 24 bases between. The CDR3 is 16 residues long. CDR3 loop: CASSARYDKFRAEAFF. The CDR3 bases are TGTGCCAGCAGCGCACGTTACGATAAATTCAGGGCCGAAGCTTTCTTT.

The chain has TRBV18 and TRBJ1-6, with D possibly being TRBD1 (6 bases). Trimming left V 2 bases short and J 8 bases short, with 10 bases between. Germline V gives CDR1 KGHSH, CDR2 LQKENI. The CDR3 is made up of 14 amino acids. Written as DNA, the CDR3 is TGTGCCAGCTCACCAGTGGCAGGGGATTCACCCCTCCACTTT. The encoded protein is CASSPVAGDSPLHF. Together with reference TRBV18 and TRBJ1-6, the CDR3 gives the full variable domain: NAGVMQNPRHLVRRRGQEARLRCSPMKGHSHVYWYRQLPEEGLKFMVYLQKENIIDESGMPKERFSAEFPKEGPSILRIQQVVRGDSAAYFCASSPVAGDSPLHFGNGTRLTVT.

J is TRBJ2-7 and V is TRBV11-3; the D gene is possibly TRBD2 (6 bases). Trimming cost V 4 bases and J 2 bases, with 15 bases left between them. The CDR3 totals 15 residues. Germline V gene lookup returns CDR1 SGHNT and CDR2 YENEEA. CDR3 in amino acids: CASSYWGTGTYEQYF. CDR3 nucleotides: TGTGCCAGCAGCTACTGGGGGACTGGTACCTACGAGCAGTACTTC.

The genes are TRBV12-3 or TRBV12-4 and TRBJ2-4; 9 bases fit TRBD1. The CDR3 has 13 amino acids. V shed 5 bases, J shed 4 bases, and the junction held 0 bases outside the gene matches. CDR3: CASSDRGKNIQYF. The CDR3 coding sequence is TGTGCCAGCAGTGACAGGGGGAAAAACATTCAGTACTTC.

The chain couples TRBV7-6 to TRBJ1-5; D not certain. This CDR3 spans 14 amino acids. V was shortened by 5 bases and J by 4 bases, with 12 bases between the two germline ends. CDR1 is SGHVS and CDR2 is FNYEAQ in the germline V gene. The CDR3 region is CASSEEGGNQPQHF. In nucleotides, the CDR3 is TGTGCCAGCAGCGAGGAGGGAGGGAATCAGCCCCAGCATTTT.

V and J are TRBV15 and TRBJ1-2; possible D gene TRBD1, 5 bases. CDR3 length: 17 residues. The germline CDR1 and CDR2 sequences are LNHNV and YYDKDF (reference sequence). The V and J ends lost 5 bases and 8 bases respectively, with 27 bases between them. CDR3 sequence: CATSPPLGSQRPGGYTF. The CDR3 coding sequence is TGTGCCACCAGCCCCCCCCTGGGCAGCCAGCGTCCAGGGGGCTACACCTTC.